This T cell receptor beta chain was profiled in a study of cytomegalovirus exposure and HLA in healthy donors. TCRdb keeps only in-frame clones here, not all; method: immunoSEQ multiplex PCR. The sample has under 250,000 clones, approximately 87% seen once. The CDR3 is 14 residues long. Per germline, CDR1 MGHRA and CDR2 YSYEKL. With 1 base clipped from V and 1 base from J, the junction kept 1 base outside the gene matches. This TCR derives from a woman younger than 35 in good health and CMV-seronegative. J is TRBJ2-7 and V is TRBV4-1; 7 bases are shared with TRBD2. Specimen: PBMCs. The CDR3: CASSQAGGSYEQYF. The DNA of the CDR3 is TGCGCCAGCAGCCAAGCGGGGGGTTCCTACGAGCAGTACTTC.